This T cell receptor (beta chain) was captured by sequencing in a study of human T cells and chemical hapten exposure. Study in general: All through the approximately 22-week study, the scalp of each patient received diphenylcyclopropenone doses weekly. Overall study findings and caveats: The formation of large CDR3 similarity clusters by expanded TCRs significantly exceeded that of controls.

Documented time point: patch test 2, 6 weeks after DPC sensitization. Stated treatment: therapeutic diphenylcyclopropenone sensitization with weekly scalp DPC. On this clonotype itself: Its antigen is still unknown.

This CDR3 region has 14 residues. Germline V gene lookup returns CDR1 SGHVS and CDR2 FQNEAQ. The V segment lost 3 bases and the J segment 1 base; nucleotides outside the gene matches: 1. Single cDNA molecules in the library carried unique molecular identifiers attached during preparation. MiXCR, applied by TCRdb to the RACE reads, yields one record per CDR3 protein. This sample has a few hundred thousand distinct CDR3 sequences, with more than 5% found just once. This clonotype originated in a woman aged 18-29 years with alopecia areata. Some clones in this sample may be carry-over from other donors' samples. This chain connects TRBV7-8 to TRBJ2-3; 7 bases are a match to TRBD2. Sequenced material: whole blood, taken in connection with sensitization to the hapten diphenylcyclopropenone (DPC). CDR3 protein: CASSLGLRTDTQYF. In DNA form, the CDR3 reads TGTGCCAGCAGCTTGGGACTACGCACAGATACGCAGTATTTT.